The present entry profiles one T cell receptor (beta chain) with its context. The antigen is undetermined. This specimen belongs to a study of post-analysis software for immune sequencing data. Study summary: Relapsing-remitting, secondary progressive and progressive-relapsing courses of multiple sclerosis were included.

The CDR3 sequence is 15 residues long. Germline assignment: CDR1 MGHRA and CDR2 YSYEKL. Study-level points and caveats: Among multiple sclerosis patients, normalized Chao1 diversity was significantly below that of controls. There were several TRBV segments more frequent in patients than controls, and TRBV5-6, TRBV5-1 and TRBV20-1 were among them.

Unique molecular identifiers were built into the TCR beta cDNA libraries. It was from roughly 1 to 10 million T cells that 450,000 to 550,000 cDNA molecules came. TCRdb itself ran the PCR reads through MiXCR, one entry per CDR3 protein. The table lists around 770,000 distinct CDR3 sequences, more than 45% of them singletons. The J gene is TRBJ2-7, the V gene TRBV4-1; possible D gene TRBD1, 6 bases. Judging by the DNA end, TRBJ2-5 fits better; the J call may be wrong. Input material: blood. This clonotype originated in a girl between 10 and 17 years old with multiple sclerosis. The CDR3 loop reads CASSQDRRGGETQYF. In nucleotides, the CDR3 is TGCGCCAGCAGCCAAGATCGCAGGGGCGGGGAGACCCAGTACTTC.